The 16 T cell receptor beta chains in this list originate from one sample, sequenced in a study of T cells in Graves' hyperthyroidism and ophthalmopathy. TCR beta CDR3 sequences were amplified from RNA transcripts. The HTBI set primed first-round TCR CDR3 RT-PCR. TCRdb independently ran MiXCR on the multiplex PCR reads; one entry per CDR3 protein. The sample records some 350,000 distinct CDR3 sequences, about an eighth being singletons. Material: blood. These receptors were taken from a woman in her thirties or forties with Graves' ophthalmopathy.

This clonotype has a handful of counts. The chain recombines TRBV29-1 with TRBJ2-2; 10 bases are a match to TRBD1. Germline assignment: CDR1 SQVTM and CDR2 ANQGSEA. The CDR3 is 14 residues long. Trimming cost V 6 bases and J 5 bases; bases outside gene matches: 6. The DNA of the CDR3 is TGCAGCGTGCGACAGGGGGCTGGGACCGGGGAGCTGTTTTTT. Translated: CSVRQGAGTGELFF.

This clonotype was detected many times. V gene TRBV28 combines with J gene TRBJ2-7; a weak D match, TRBD1 (6 bases). Germline CDR1 reads MDHEN; CDR2 reads SYDVKM. This CDR3 has 14 residues. V shed 1 base and J shed 7 bases, with 14 bases lying between them. CDR3 DNA sequence: TGTGCCAGCAGTTTATTCGTGGGGGCGCGGGAGCAGTACTTC. Translating gives CASSLFVGAREQYF. The whole variable domain, remainder taken from reference TRBV28 and TRBJ2-7, is DVKVTQSSRYLVKRTGEKVFLECVQDMDHENMFWYRQDPGLGLRLIYFSYDVKMKEKGDIPEGYSVSREKKERFSLILESASTNQTSMYLCASSLFVGAREQYFGPGTRLTVT.

The V gene is TRBV16, the J gene TRBJ2-5; D call uncertain. CDR3 size: 15 residues. Trimming cost V 2 bases and J 5 bases, with 15 bases left between them. The germline gives CDR1 KGHSY, CDR2 FQNENV. CDR3 residues: CASSQTIKIGETQYF. In DNA, the CDR3 is TGTGCCAGCAGCCAAACTATTAAGATCGGGGAGACCCAGTACTTC.

This clonotype was detected only a few times. The V and J genes are TRBV20-1 and TRBJ2-1; 7 bases agree with TRBD2. CDR1 and CDR2 (germline): DFQATT, SNEGSKA (reference sequence). J gave up 1 base and V 0 bases, and 6 bases lay outside the gene matches. The CDR3 is made up of 16 amino acids. For the CDR3, the DNA is TGCAGTGCTAGAGAGTCGGGAGCGGGATCCTACAATGAGCAGTTCTTC. This translates into CSARESGAGSYNEQFF.

This clonotype appeared many times. The genes are TRBV16 and TRBJ1-5; D remains ambiguous. Germline V lookup: CDR1 KGHSY, CDR2 FQNENV. V lost 3 bases and J lost 7, with 19 bases in between. The CDR3 length is 16 residues. CDR3 DNA: TGTGCCAGCAGCCACCCTCCTCTGGAGGGAGGACAGCCCCAGCATTTT. Protein: CASSHPPLEGGQPQHF.

This clonotype occurred many times. The chain combines TRBV15 with TRBJ2-1; perhaps TRBD1 as D (5 bases). Germline-derived CDR1 and CDR2 are LNHNV and YYDKDF (reference sequence). The ends were cut back, 5 bases at V and 4 bases at J, with 15 bases in the middle. The CDR3 has 15 residues. CDR3 coding DNA: TGTGCCACCAGCCTTGACAGAATCGCTTACAATGAGCAGTTCTTC. Protein: CATSLDRIAYNEQFF. The full variable domain, rest sourced from reference TRBV15 and TRBJ2-1, is DAMVIQNPRYQVTQFGKPVTLSCSQTLNHNVMYWYQQKSSQAPKLLFHYYDKDFNNEADTPDNFQSRRPNTSFCFLDIRSPGLGDTAMYLCATSLDRIAYNEQFFGPGTRLTVL.

This clonotype was counted at least ten times. The chain carries TRBV10-3 and TRBJ2-7, with D unclear. The germline V gene has CDR1 ENHRY and CDR2 SYGVKD. Trimming shortened V by 10 bases and J by 0 bases, and 10 bases separated the two germline ends. The CDR3 sequence is 12 residues long. The CDR3 is CATGTDSYEQYF. The CDR3 coding sequence is TGTGCCACCGGTACAGACTCCTACGAGCAGTACTTC.

In this sample, this clonotype turned up once. The CDR3 DNA is TGCAGTGCTATCCCGGGACTAGCGGAGCGGCCAGATACGCAGTATTTT. Translating gives CSAIPGLAERPDTQYF. The chain combines TRBV20-1 with TRBJ2-3; 11 nucleotides agree with TRBD2. This CDR3 spans 16 amino acids. Germline CDR1 DFQATT, CDR2 SNEGSKA (reference sequence). Trimming removed 4 bases from V and 4 bases from J; junction bases left unmatched: 10.

In this sample, this clonotype turned up many times. J is TRBJ2-7 and V is TRBV7-6; no clear D. This CDR3 contains 12 residues. Germline CDR1 reads SGHVS; CDR2 reads FNYEAQ. V lost 2 bases, J lost 2 bases, and 4 bases lay in between. CDR3 in DNA: TGTGCCAGCAGCTTAACCCCCTACGAGCAGTACTTC. Translating it yields CASSLTPYEQYF.

This rearrangement joins TRBV27 to TRBJ2-3; 11 nucleotides line up with TRBD1. The V gene end was trimmed by 8 bases and the J gene end by 0 bases; junction bases not matched to a gene: 10. Per the germline V gene, CDR1 is MNHEY and CDR2 is SMNVEV (reference sequence). The CDR3 is made up of 17 amino acids. CDR3 protein: CASLDRGLYPSTDTQYF. The CDR3 coding sequence is TGTGCCAGCTTGGACAGGGGGCTTTATCCTAGCACAGATACGCAGTATTTT.

This clonotype has at least ten counts. The genes are TRBV7-2 and TRBJ1-1, with D hard to call. V gave up 2 bases and J gave up 4 bases, with 14 bases separating them. CDR3 length equals 15 residues. In germline, CDR1 is SGHTA, CDR2 FQGNSA. The CDR3 here is CASSLSVRSSTEAFF. The DNA for the CDR3 is TGTGCCAGCAGCTTAAGTGTGAGGTCGAGCACTGAAGCTTTCTTT.

V is TRBV18 and J is TRBJ2-5; D not resolved. Trimming took 4 bases from V and 4 from J, leaving 13 bases between them. This CDR3 comprises 14 residues. The germline gives CDR1 KGHSH, CDR2 LQKENI. The CDR3 reads CASSLPVIGETQYF. The CDR3 region has the DNA TGTGCCAGCTCACTCCCGGTGATAGGAGAGACCCAGTACTTC.

The chain carries TRBV2 and TRBJ2-7; 11 bases are a match to TRBD1. Trimming took 4 bases from V and 4 from J; bases not matched to a gene: 9. This CDR3 has 16 residues. Germline V CDR1 and CDR2: SNHLY, FYNNEI. The CDR3 reads CASSGRTGGGFYEQYF. The CDR3 DNA sequence: TGTGCCAGCAGTGGCCGGACAGGGGGCGGATTTTACGAGCAGTACTTC. The full variable domain, in which reference TRBV2 and TRBJ2-7 provide the parts outside the CDR3, is EPEVTQTPSHQVTQMGQEVILRCVPISNHLYFYWYRQILGQKVEFLVSFYNNEISEKSEIFDDQFSVERPDGSNFTLKIRSTKLEDSAMYFCASSGRTGGGFYEQYFGPGTRLTVT.

This clonotype has a count of ten or more. The rearrangement uses TRBV6-2 or TRBV6-3 and TRBJ1-5, with TRBD1 identical over 7 bases. The CDR3 length is 15 residues. CDR1 is MNHEY, CDR2 SVGEGT, per germline. Germline trimming cut 2 bases from V and 2 bases from J; bases unmatched to any gene: 3. CDR3 nucleotides: TGTGCCAGCAGTTACAGGGGGCTGGGCAATCAGCCCCAGCATTTT. Residues: CASSYRGLGNQPQHF.

Notes on this clonotype: In this CDR3 the conserved last residue, phenylalanine or tryptophan, is missing, so a read error is likely. The chain combines TRBV18 with TRBJ1-2; TRBD1 matches 8 bases. V lost 5 bases and J lost 4; bases outside the gene matches: 6. The length of the CDR3 is 14 residues. The germline CDR1 and CDR2 sequences are KGHSH and LQKENI. This CDR3 reads CASSYGQGVYGYTL. In nucleotides, the CDR3 is TGTGCCAGCTCATACGGACAGGGAGTCTATGGCTACACCCTC.

This clonotype was detected many times. This chain connects TRBV7-9 to TRBJ1-1, with 8 bases fitting TRBD1. The CDR3 sequence is 15 residues long. Looked up from germline, CDR1 is SEHNR and CDR2 is FQNEAQ (reference sequence). Unmatched junction bases numbered 7, after V lost 4 bases and J lost 3 bases. The CDR3 DNA reads TGTGCCAGCAGCTCAGGACAGGGTTGGGACACTGAAGCTTTCTTT. Protein: CASSSGQGWDTEAFF.